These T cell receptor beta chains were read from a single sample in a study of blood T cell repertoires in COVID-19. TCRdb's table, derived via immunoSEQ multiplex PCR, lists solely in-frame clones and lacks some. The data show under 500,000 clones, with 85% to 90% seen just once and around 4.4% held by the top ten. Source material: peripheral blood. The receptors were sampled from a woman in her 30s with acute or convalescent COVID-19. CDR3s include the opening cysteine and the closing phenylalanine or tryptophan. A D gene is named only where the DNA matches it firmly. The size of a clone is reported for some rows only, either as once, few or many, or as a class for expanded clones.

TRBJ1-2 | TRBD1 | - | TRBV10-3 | CAIRKGTGDGYTF | TGTGCCATCAGGAAGGGGACAGGGGATGGCTACACCTTC
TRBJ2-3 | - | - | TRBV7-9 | CASSLLNTQYF | TGTGCCAGCAGCTTATTAAATACGCAGTATTTT
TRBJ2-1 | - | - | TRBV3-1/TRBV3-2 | CASSPQRHYNEQFF | TGTGCCAGCAGCCCCCAAAGACATTACAATGAGCAGTTCTTC
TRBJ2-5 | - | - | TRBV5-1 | CASSSLPAGALETQYF | TGCGCCAGCAGCTCCCTACCCGCGGGGGCTTTGGAGACCCAGTACTTC
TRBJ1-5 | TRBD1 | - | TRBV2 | CASRTGGPGQPQHF | TGTGCCAGCAGAACAGGGGGCCCGGGTCAGCCCCAGCATTTT
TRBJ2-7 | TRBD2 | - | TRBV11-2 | CASSLLTPRGNYEQYF | TGTGCCAGCAGCTTACTGACCCCGCGGGGGAATTACGAGCAGTACTTC
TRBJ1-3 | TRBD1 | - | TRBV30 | CAYTTDRGPFSGNTIYF | TGTGCCTACACTACTGACAGGGGGCCCTTCTCTGGAAACACCATATATTTT
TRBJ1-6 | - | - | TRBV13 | CASSYREPNSPLHF | TGTGCCAGCAGTTACAGGGAGCCCAATTCACCCCTCCACTTT
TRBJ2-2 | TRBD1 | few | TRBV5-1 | CASSLGDRTANTGELFF | TGCGCCAGCAGCTTGGGGGACAGGACCGCGAACACCGGGGAGCTGTTTTTT
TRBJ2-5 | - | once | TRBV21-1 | CASRDRRQETQYF | TGTGCCAGCAGGGACAGGAGGCAAGAGACCCAGTACTTC
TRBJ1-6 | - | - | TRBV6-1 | CASSVRNRLVNSPLHF | TGTGCCAGCAGTGTTAGGAACAGGTTGGTTAATTCACCCCTCCACTTT
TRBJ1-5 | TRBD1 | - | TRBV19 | CASSTRDRGRNQPQHF | TGTGCCAGTAGTACCCGGGACAGGGGTCGGAATCAGCCCCAGCATTTT
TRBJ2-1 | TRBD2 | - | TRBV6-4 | CASSDRVPGTRSCNEQFF | TGTGCCAGCAGTGACAGAGTCCCCGGGACTAGATCGTGTAATGAGCAGTTCTTC
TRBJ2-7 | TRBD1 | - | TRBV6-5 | CASSAKTGIVNEQYF | TGTGCCAGCAGCGCGAAGACAGGGATTGTAAACGAGCAGTACTTC
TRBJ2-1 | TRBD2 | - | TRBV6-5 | CASDGGAVGNEQFF | TGTGCCAGCGACGGGGGGGCCGTAGGTAATGAGCAGTTCTTC
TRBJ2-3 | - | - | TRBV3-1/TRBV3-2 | CASSPEGGREDTDTQYF | TGTGCCAGCAGCCCCGAGGGGGGGAGGGAGGACACAGATACGCAGTATTTT
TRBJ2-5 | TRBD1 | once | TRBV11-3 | CASSPGQGAKETQYF | TGTGCCAGCAGCCCAGGGCAGGGGGCGAAGGAGACCCAGTACTTC
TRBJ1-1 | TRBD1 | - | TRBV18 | CASSPSGGMNTEAFF | TGTGCCAGCTCACCTTCAGGGGGAATGAACACTGAAGCTTTCTTT
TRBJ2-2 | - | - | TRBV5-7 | CASSLWRGRNTGELFF | TGTGCCAGCAGCTTGTGGCGGGGGCGGAACACCGGGGAGCTGTTTTTT
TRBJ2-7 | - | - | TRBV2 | CASIRAYEQYF | TGTGCCAGCATCAGGGCCTACGAGCAGTACTTC
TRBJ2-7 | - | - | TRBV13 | CASRLEGESYEQYF | TGTGCCAGCAGGCTAGAGGGTGAGTCCTACGAGCAGTACTTC
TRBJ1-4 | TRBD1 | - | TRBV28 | CASRTTGTGIVSLFF | TGTGCCAGCAGAACTACCGGGACAGGGATTGTCAGCCTGTTTTTT
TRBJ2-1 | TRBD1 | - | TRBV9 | CASSGPDRGNEQFF | TGTGCCAGCAGCGGCCCGGACAGGGGCAATGAGCAGTTCTTC
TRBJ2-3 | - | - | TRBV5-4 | CASSPGGSDTQYF | TGTGCCAGCAGCCCCGGCGGGTCCGATACGCAGTATTTT
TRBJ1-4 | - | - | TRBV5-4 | CASSRSGGRGIEKLFF | TGTGCCAGCAGCCGTTCGGGGGGGCGCGGGATTGAAAAACTGTTTTTT
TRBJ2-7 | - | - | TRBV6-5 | CASSFKGIRYEQYF | TGTGCCAGCAGTTTTAAGGGGATCCGATACGAGCAGTACTTC
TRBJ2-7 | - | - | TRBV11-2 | CASSLRGTASSYEQYF | TGTGCCAGCAGCCTACGCGGGACAGCTAGCTCCTACGAGCAGTACTTC
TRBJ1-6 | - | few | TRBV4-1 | CASSHPFPGGNNSPLHF | TGCGCCAGCAGCCACCCCTTCCCGGGAGGAAATAATTCACCCCTCCACTTT
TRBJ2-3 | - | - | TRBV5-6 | CASSLEGEGGTDTQYF | TGTGCCAGCAGCTTGGAGGGGGAAGGCGGCACAGATACGCAGTATTTT
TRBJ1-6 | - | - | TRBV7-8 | CASSLVYNSALHF | TGTGCCAGCAGCTTAGTTTATAATTCGGCCCTCCACTTT
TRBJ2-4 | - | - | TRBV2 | CASSETGVKNIQYF | TGTGCCAGCAGTGAGACGGGGGTCAAAAACATTCAGTACTTC
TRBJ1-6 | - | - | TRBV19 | CASRRWSYNSPLHF | TGTGCCAGTAGGAGGTGGTCCTATAATTCACCCCTCCACTTT
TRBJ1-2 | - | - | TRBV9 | CASSDDTYGYTF | TGTGCCAGCAGCGATGACACCTATGGCTACACCTTC
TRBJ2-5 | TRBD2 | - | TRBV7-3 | CASSKTSGGQQETQYF | TGTGCCAGCAGCAAGACTAGCGGGGGCCAACAAGAGACCCAGTACTTC
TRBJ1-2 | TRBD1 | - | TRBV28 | CASRRGTGASYGYTF | TGTGCCAGCAGACGCGGGACAGGGGCTTCCTATGGCTACACCTTC
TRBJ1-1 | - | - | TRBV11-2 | CASSLNTGLAEAFF | TGTGCCAGCAGCTTAAACACAGGGTTGGCTGAAGCTTTCTTT
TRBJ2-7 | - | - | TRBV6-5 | CASSYGGRYYEQYF | TGTGCCAGCAGTTACGGGGGCCGCTACTACGAGCAGTACTTC
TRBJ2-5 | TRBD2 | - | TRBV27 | CASSLYSGGGETQYF | TGTGCCAGCAGTTTATATAGCGGGGGTGGAGAGACCCAGTACTTC
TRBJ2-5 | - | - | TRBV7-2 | CASSLTVRQRYF | TGTGCCAGCAGCTTAACAGTCCGACAGCGATACTTC
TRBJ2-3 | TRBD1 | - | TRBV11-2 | CASSSYLRGRSDTQYF | TGTGCCAGCAGCTCTTACCTAAGGGGGCGCAGCGATACGCAGTATTTT
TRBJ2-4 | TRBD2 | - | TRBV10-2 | CASSRGGLAGAKNIQYF | TGCGCCAGCAGTCGTGGGGGACTAGCGGGGGCCAAAAACATTCAGTACTTC
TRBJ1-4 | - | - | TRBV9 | CASSVGGLVNEKLFF | TGTGCCAGCAGCGTAGGGGGACTGGTTAATGAAAAACTGTTTTTT
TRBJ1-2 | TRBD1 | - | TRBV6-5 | CASSIGQGMEGYTF | TGTGCCAGCAGCATAGGACAGGGAATGGAGGGCTACACCTTC
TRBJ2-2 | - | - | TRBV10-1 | CASSARGGSGELFF | TGCGCCAGCTCCGCCCGTGGAGGGTCCGGGGAGCTGTTTTTT
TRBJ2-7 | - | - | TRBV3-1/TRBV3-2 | CASSHDGGAYEQYF | TGTGCCAGCAGCCATGACGGGGGAGCCTACGAGCAGTACTTC
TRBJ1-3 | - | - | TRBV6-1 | CASSEGWGRTGNTIYF | TGTGCCAGCAGTGAAGGATGGGGGCGGACTGGAAACACCATATATTTT
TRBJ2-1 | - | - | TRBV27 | CASTPTTPYNEQFF | TGTGCCAGCACCCCGACAACCCCATACAATGAGCAGTTCTTC
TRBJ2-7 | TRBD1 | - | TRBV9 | CASSFLPGQGPDEQYF | TGTGCCAGCAGCTTCCTCCCGGGACAGGGGCCGGACGAGCAGTACTTC
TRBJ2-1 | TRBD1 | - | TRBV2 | CASSGDRASYNEQFF | TGTGCCAGCAGTGGGGACAGGGCCTCCTACAATGAGCAGTTCTTC
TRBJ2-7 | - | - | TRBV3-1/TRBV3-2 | CASSARGNEQYF | TGTGCCAGCAGCGCCAGGGGAAACGAGCAGTACTTC
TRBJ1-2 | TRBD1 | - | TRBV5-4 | CASSPDRAYGYTF | TGTGCCAGCAGCCCCGACAGGGCCTACGGCTACACCTTC
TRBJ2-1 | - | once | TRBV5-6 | CASSWGEGASYNEQFF | TGTGCCAGCAGCTGGGGTGAAGGGGCCTCCTACAATGAGCAGTTCTTC
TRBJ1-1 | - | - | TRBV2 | CASSVEGLRAGAFF | TGTGCCAGCAGTGTGGAGGGTCTTCGGGCAGGAGCTTTCTTT
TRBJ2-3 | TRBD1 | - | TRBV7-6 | CASSPRGQTYGTDTQYF | TGTGCCAGCAGCCCCAGGGGGCAGACCTACGGCACAGATACGCAGTATTTT
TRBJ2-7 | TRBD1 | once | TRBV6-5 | CASSKTRDSGYEQYF | TGTGCCAGCAGTAAAACCCGGGACAGTGGATACGAGCAGTACTTC
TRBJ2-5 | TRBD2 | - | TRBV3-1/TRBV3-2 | CASSSALAGLETQYF | TGTGCCAGCAGCTCGGCCCTAGCGGGGTTAGAGACCCAGTACTTC
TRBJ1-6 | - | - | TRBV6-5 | CASNAPSTYNSPLHF | TGTGCCAGCAATGCCCCATCCACATATAATTCACCCCTCCACTTT
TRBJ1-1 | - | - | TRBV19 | CASSRPGGTEAFF | TGTGCCAGTAGTAGGCCTGGGGGGACTGAAGCTTTCTTT
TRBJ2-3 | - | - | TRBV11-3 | CASSLRSGDLDTQYF | TGTGCCAGCAGCTTACGGTCAGGGGATCTAGATACGCAGTATTTT
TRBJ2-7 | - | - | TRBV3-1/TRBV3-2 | CASSQEASYEQYF | TGTGCCAGCAGCCAAGAGGCAAGCTACGAGCAGTACTTC